One sample yielded the 17 T cell receptor beta chains listed below, sequenced in a study of cytomegalovirus exposure and HLA in healthy donors. PCR was performed using 60 Vbeta and 13 Jbeta primers. Here immunoSEQ multiplex PCR was the method, and the copy in TCRdb shows in-frame clones only, minus some. The sample has tens of thousands of clones, around 70% seen once. Sequencing input: PBMCs. These receptors came from a woman in her forties or fifties in good health and CMV-seronegative.

This sequence joins TRBV27 and TRBJ2-7; 8 bases map to TRBD2. V was pared by 6 bases and J by 2 bases, with 3 bases of the junction left unmatched. Germline V lookup: CDR1 MNHEY, CDR2 SMNVEV (reference sequence). The length of the CDR3 is 13 residues. The chain's CDR3 is CASSRGGTYEQYF. CDR3 DNA: TGTGCCAGCAGCCGGGGGGGCACCTACGAGCAGTACTTC.

The chain carries TRBV20-1 and TRBJ2-7; D unclear. Germline CDR1 DFQATT, CDR2 SNEGSKA (reference sequence). The V end lost 0 bases, the J end lost 4 bases, and 4 bases lay between the germline ends. This CDR3 comprises 11 residues. CDR3 sequence (DNA): TGCAGTGCTAGAGAGCGTTACGAGCAGTACTTC. Residues: CSARERYEQYF.

Here the CDR3 reads CASSQGLAGAGANVLTF. The DNA of the CDR3 is TGTGCCAGCTCACAAGGACTAGCGGGAGCTGGGGCCAACGTCCTGACTTTC. V and J are TRBV18 and TRBJ2-6, with 13 bases aligning to TRBD2. The CDR3 has 17 amino acids. The trim removed 4 bases at V and 2 bases at J, leaving 2 bases unmatched. Per germline, CDR1 KGHSH and CDR2 LQKENI. Complete variable domain (other parts from reference TRBV18 and TRBJ2-6): NAGVMQNPRHLVRRRGQEARLRCSPMKGHSHVYWYRQLPEEGLKFMVYLQKENIIDESGMPKERFSAEFPKEGPSILRIQQVVRGDSAAYFCASSQGLAGAGANVLTFGAGSRLTVL.

The gene calls are TRBV19 and TRBJ2-7; D is perhaps TRBD1 (5 bases). V was shortened by 8 bases and J by 4 bases, with 15 bases between the two germline ends. This CDR3 is 13 amino acids long. The germline V gene encodes CDR1 LNHDA and CDR2 SQIVND (reference sequence). CDR3 DNA: TGTGCCAGTTCTGACAGACCTGGGTACGAGCAGTACTTC. Translation: CASSDRPGYEQYF.

The chain uses TRBV7-9 and TRBJ2-1; 9 bases align to TRBD2. Germline V lookup: CDR1 SEHNR, CDR2 FQNEAQ (reference sequence). This CDR3 is 13 amino acids long. The trim removed 6 bases at V and 6 bases at J, leaving 3 bases unmatched. This chain's CDR3 is CASRNSGGNEQFF. The DNA for the CDR3 is TGTGCCAGCAGAAATAGCGGGGGCAATGAGCAGTTCTTC.

The chain couples TRBV28 to TRBJ2-3, with 7 bases aligning to TRBD2. The CDR3 sequence is 15 residues long. Germline V gives CDR1 MDHEN, CDR2 SYDVKM. Trimming at V came to 1 base and at J to 1 base, leaving 2 bases not matched to a gene. The CDR3 DNA follows: TGTGCCAGCAGTTTATCTCTAGCGGGCACAGATACGCAGTATTTT. Its protein is CASSLSLAGTDTQYF. The complete variable domain, with remaining parts taken from reference TRBV28 and TRBJ2-3, reads DVKVTQSSRYLVKRTGEKVFLECVQDMDHENMFWYRQDPGLGLRLIYFSYDVKMKEKGDIPEGYSVSREKKERFSLILESASTNQTSMYLCASSLSLAGTDTQYFGPGTRLTVL.

The genes are TRBV7-8 and TRBJ1-2; tentatively, D is TRBD1 (6 bases). Trimming stripped 5 bases from V and 0 bases from J, with 16 bases between. The CDR3 runs to 16 residues. The germline CDR1 and CDR2 sequences are SGHVS and FQNEAQ. CDR3 amino acids: CASSPRGPTANYGYTF. The CDR3 region has the DNA TGTGCCAGCAGCCCCAGGGGACCTACGGCTAACTATGGCTACACCTTC.

The genes are TRBV29-1 and TRBJ2-1, with D tentatively TRBD1 (6 bases). The CDR3 is 13 residues long. Germline V lookup: CDR1 SQVTM, CDR2 ANQGSEA. CDR3 nucleotides: TGCAGTGTCCACTTGGCAGGGGTCGATGAGCAGTTCTTC. This gives the protein CSVHLAGVDEQFF.

V is TRBV7-2 and J is TRBJ2-3, with 12 bases that match TRBD2. This CDR3 region has 17 residues. Germline trimming cut 5 bases from V and 5 bases from J; bases unmatched to any gene: 11. Germline values: CDR1 SGHTA, CDR2 FQGNSA. The CDR3 region has the DNA TGTGCCAGCAGCCCCGGATTTAGACTAGCGGGAGAAGATACGCAGTATTTT. This encodes CASSPGFRLAGEDTQYF.

This chain links TRBV7-2 with TRBJ1-4; D perhaps matches TRBD1 (5 bases). V was clipped by 5 bases and J by 8 bases, with 9 bases between them. Germline lookup yields CDR1 SGHTA and CDR2 FQGNSA. The CDR3 length is 12 residues. CDR3 DNA sequence: TGTGCCAGCAGCCCAGGGTCCGAAAAACTGTTTTTT. Translation: CASSPGSEKLFF.

V and J are TRBV11-1 and TRBJ2-5, with 8 bases lining up with TRBD2. Germline V lookup: CDR1 SGHAT, CDR2 FQDESV (reference sequence). Trimming at V came to 8 bases and at J to 5 bases, leaving 1 base not matched to a gene. The CDR3 sequence is 11 residues long. The CDR3 nucleotides are TGTGCCAGCCGGGAGGGGGAGACCCAGTACTTC. Protein: CASREGETQYF.

This sequence joins TRBV7-9 and TRBJ2-5, with a tentative D call TRBD1 (6 bases). Deletions cut 3 bases from V and 1 base from J, with 15 bases between. This CDR3 is built from 16 residues. Germline V CDR1 and CDR2: SEHNR, FQNEAQ (reference sequence). DNA for the CDR3: TGTGCCAGCAGCTTCGGACAGTCTGGGGCCCAAGAGACCCAGTACTTC. This codes for CASSFGQSGAQETQYF.

This clone was recorded only once. The V gene is TRBV28, the J gene TRBJ1-2; D gene uncertain. V was trimmed by 5 bases and J by 4 bases, leaving 8 bases between them. The CDR3 extends over 12 amino acids. The germline V gene encodes CDR1 MDHEN and CDR2 SYDVKM. CDR3 region: CASSITAYGYTF. The CDR3 DNA reads as TGTGCCAGCAGTATAACAGCCTATGGCTACACCTTC.

This clone has only a few counts. The CDR3 region has the DNA TGTGCCAGCTGTGTCGCCCCCCGGGGTTCTGAGCAGTTCTTC. Translation gives CASCVAPRGSEQFF. V gene TRBV27 combines with J gene TRBJ2-1; D possibly corresponds to TRBD2 (5 bases). Germline V gives CDR1 MNHEY, CDR2 SMNVEV (reference sequence). The CDR3 runs 14 residues. The V end lost 8 bases, the J end lost 9 bases, and 20 bases lay between the germline ends.

The gene calls are TRBV28 and TRBJ2-3, with D unresolved. CDR1 is MDHEN and CDR2 is SYDVKM in the germline V gene. The V gene lost 5 bases and the J gene lost 2 bases, with 2 bases spanning the gap. The CDR3 runs to 11 residues. The chain's CDR3 is CASSHTDTQYF. The CDR3 bases are TGTGCCAGCAGTCACACAGATACGCAGTATTTT.

This clone was detected a few times. The chain combines TRBV6-1 with TRBJ2-1; the match to TRBD2 covers 8 bases. V shed 5 bases and J 9 bases; nucleotides not matched to a gene: 9. The CDR3 has 14 residues. CDR1 MNHNS and CDR2 SASEGT come from the germline V gene. CDR3 nucleotides: TGTGCCAGCAGTTCGAGCGGGAGCGATCGTGAGCAGTTCTTC. Translation gives CASSSSGSDREQFF.

The genes are TRBV9 and TRBJ2-7; possibly TRBD1 for D (6 bases). The germline V gene encodes CDR1 SGDLS and CDR2 YYNGEE. V shed 4 bases and J shed 2 bases, with 13 bases lying between them. The CDR3 length is 14 residues. The CDR3 region is CASSKDSSTYEQYF. As DNA, the CDR3 is TGTGCCAGCAGCAAGGACAGTTCAACCTACGAGCAGTACTTC.